Below are 23 T cell receptor beta chains sequenced from a single sample in a study of identifying expanded T cells in peripheral blood. Only in-frame clones appear in the TCRdb table, and some are missing; sequencing was by immunoSEQ multiplex PCR. The repertoire has approximately 90,000 clones, 70% to 90% of them found once; the top ten carry 3.5% to 5%. Sequenced sample: blood. Receptors originate from a person aged 18 to 70 in good health.

The chain couples TRBV5-4 to TRBJ1-6, with a weak D call TRBD1 (5 bases). V was clipped by 4 bases and J by 10 bases, with 9 bases between them. CDR3 length: 12 amino acids. Germline lookup yields CDR1 SGHNT and CDR2 YYREEE (reference sequence). This CDR3 is CASSPGDSPLHF. The CDR3 region has the DNA TGTGCCAGCAGCCCCGGGGACTCACCCCTCCACTTT.

The chain combines TRBV4-3 with TRBJ1-2, with TRBD1 as a possible D gene (5 bases). Germline V gives CDR1 LGHNA, CDR2 YSLEER. V shed 2 bases and J shed 2 bases, with 9 bases lying between them. The CDR3 covers 14 residues. The CDR3 reads CASSQSWGNYGYTF. The CDR3 DNA reads TGCGCCAGCAGCCAATCTTGGGGGAACTATGGCTACACCTTC.

CDR3 nucleotides: TGTGCCAGCAGCTTATCCGGGGGCGGCACTGAAGCTTTCTTT. It yields the protein CASSLSGGGTEAFF. This rearrangement joins TRBV13 to TRBJ1-1, with D perhaps TRBD1 (6 bases). This CDR3 has 14 amino acids. Germline values: CDR1 PRHDT, CDR2 FYEKMQ (reference sequence). V was clipped by 2 bases and J by 4 bases, with 11 bases between them.

V usage is TRBV5-1 and J usage is TRBJ1-1; D is ambiguous. Per the germline V gene, CDR1 is SGHRS and CDR2 is YFSETQ. Between the trimmed V and J ends, which lost 0 bases and 0 bases, there was a span of 15 bases. This CDR3 has 17 amino acids. The CDR3: CASSLGYQKLMNTEAFF. In DNA form, the CDR3 reads TGCGCCAGCAGCTTGGGGTATCAGAAGTTAATGAACACTGAAGCTTTCTTT. Combining the CDR3 with reference TRBV5-1 and TRBJ1-1 gives the whole variable domain KAGVTQTPRYLIKTRGQQVTLSCSPISGHRSVSWYQQTPGQGLQFLFEYFSETQRNKGNFPGRFSGRQFSNSRSEMNVSTLELGDSALYLCASSLGYQKLMNTEAFFGQGTRLTVV.

The chain has TRBV13 and TRBJ1-2; TRBD1 aligns across 11 bases. This CDR3 has 16 residues. V trimming: 5 bases; J trimming: 8 bases; junction bases outside the gene matches: 13. Per germline, CDR1 PRHDT and CDR2 FYEKMQ (reference sequence). The CDR3 DNA reads as TGTGCCAGCAGCCCGATTGGGACAGGGGGATTGGCGGGCTACACCTTC. It specifies CASSPIGTGGLAGYTF.

This sequence joins TRBV6-6 and TRBJ1-1; D is unclear. The V gene lost 5 bases and the J gene lost 5 bases, with 0 bases spanning the gap. Looked up from germline, CDR1 is MNHNY and CDR2 is SVGAGI (reference sequence). The CDR3 runs to 9 residues. The CDR3 coding sequence is TGTGCCAGCAGTACTGAAGCTTTCTTT. This sequence encodes CASSTEAFF.

The V gene is TRBV10-3, the J gene TRBJ2-7; TRBD1 aligns across 8 bases. Germline V gene sequence: CDR1 ENHRY, CDR2 SYGVKD. V gave up 6 bases and J gave up 3 bases; unmatched junction bases: 7. The CDR3 runs 14 residues. This CDR3 reads CAISPGGSSYEQYF. In nucleotides, the CDR3 is TGTGCCATCAGCCCAGGGGGCTCAAGCTACGAGCAGTACTTC.

The V call is TRBV11-3, the J call TRBJ2-1; D ambiguous. Germline assignment: CDR1 SGHNT and CDR2 YENEEA. V dropped 1 base and J dropped 14 bases, with 15 bases sitting between them. There are 13 residues in the CDR3. The CDR3 DNA follows: TGTGCCAGCAGCTTAGTTTCGAGTGGATCCGAGTTCTTC. Residues: CASSLVSSGSEFF.

The chain couples TRBV27 to TRBJ1-5, with unresolved D. The CDR3 has 15 amino acids. In germline, CDR1 is MNHEY, CDR2 SMNVEV (reference sequence). The V and J ends lost 5 bases and 4 bases respectively, with 15 bases between them. Written as DNA, the CDR3 is TGTGCCAGCAGTCCGATCGACGGAAATAATCAGCCCCAGCATTTT. This encodes CASSPIDGNNQPQHF.

This chain joins TRBV11-2 and TRBJ2-2, with a tentative D call TRBD2 (5 bases). Trimming stripped 8 bases from V and 2 bases from J, with 12 bases between. The CDR3 totals 14 residues. In germline, CDR1 is SGHAT, CDR2 FQNNGV. In DNA form, the CDR3 reads TGTGCCAGCGCACGACGGGGAAACACCGGGGAGCTGTTTTTT. It specifies CASARRGNTGELFF.

This clone was seen a handful of times. The chain uses TRBV7-9 and TRBJ1-1; D is ambiguous. CDR3 size: 12 residues. In germline, CDR1 is SEHNR, CDR2 FQNEAQ (reference sequence). The V gene lost 8 bases and the J gene lost 7 bases, with 14 bases spanning the gap. CDR3 in amino acids: CASGGSNLEAFF. The CDR3, as DNA: TGTGCCAGCGGCGGCAGCAACCTTGAAGCTTTCTTT.

J is TRBJ2-4 and V is TRBV7-2; TRBD2 is a possible D gene (6 bases). Germline CDR1 and CDR2: SGHTA and FQGNSA. V was cut by 4 bases and J by 1 base, with 14 bases left in between. The CDR3 contains 16 residues. Written as DNA, the CDR3 is TGTGCCAGCAGCTCCCCAAGGGAGGCCGCCAAAAACATTCAGTACTTC. This translates into CASSSPREAAKNIQYF.

J is TRBJ2-7 and V is TRBV7-6; D is undetermined. Germline assignment: CDR1 SGHVS and CDR2 FNYEAQ. The CDR3 contains 15 residues. Trimming removed 4 bases from V and 0 bases from J, with 13 bases in between. DNA for the CDR3: TGTGCCAGCAGCTCCTCGAGCTATCCCTCCTACGAGCAGTACTTC. It translates to CASSSSSYPSYEQYF. Supplemented by reference TRBV7-6 and TRBJ2-7, the full variable domain reads GAGVSQSPRYKVTKRGQDVALRCDPISGHVSLYWYRQALGQGPEFLTYFNYEAQQDKSGLPNDRFSAERPEGSISTLTIQRTEQRDSAMYRCASSSSSYPSYEQYFGPGTRLTVT.

The chain joins TRBV7-9 to TRBJ1-3, with no clear D. Trimming cost V 1 base and J 2 bases, with 12 bases left between them. This CDR3 contains 16 residues. Germline values: CDR1 SEHNR, CDR2 FQNEAQ (reference sequence). CDR3 sequence (DNA): TGTGCCAGCAGCTTAGGTCGGCAAACAGCTGGAAACACCATATATTTT. It encodes CASSLGRQTAGNTIYF.

A single count supports this clone. CDR3 nucleotide sequence: TGTGCCAACCAGGGGGGGTATACTGGGGCCAACGTCCTGACTTTC. Translated, it gives CANQGGYTGANVLTF. V and J are TRBV2 and TRBJ2-6, with D possibly being TRBD1 or TRBD2 (7 bases each). Germline loops: CDR1 SNHLY, CDR2 FYNNEI. V shed 10 bases and J shed 2 bases, with 15 bases lying between them. This CDR3 region has 15 residues.

This clone was counted a single time. The V gene is TRBV5-6, the J gene TRBJ2-3, with D perhaps matching TRBD1 (6 bases). The V gene's germline CDR1 is SGHDT and CDR2 YYEEEE. V lost 2 bases and J 4 bases, leaving 11 bases between the germline ends. The CDR3 spans 14 residues. The DNA for the CDR3 is TGTGCCAGCAGCTTAAGGGGGTCGGCAGATACGCAGTATTTT. Its protein product is CASSLRGSADTQYF.

This clone turned up a few times. The chain combines TRBV4-1 with TRBJ2-3; the match to TRBD2 covers 7 bases. Trimming at V came to 0 bases and at J to 4 bases, leaving 7 bases not matched to a gene. The CDR3 has 16 residues. Germline loops: CDR1 MGHRA, CDR2 YSYEKL. Here the CDR3 DNA reads TGCGCCAGCAGCCAAGATCCGCGGGGGAGGGCAGATACGCAGTATTTT. Amino acids: CASSQDPRGRADTQYF.

V usage is TRBV6-6 and J usage is TRBJ2-7; D might be TRBD1 (6 bases). The germline CDR1 and CDR2 sequences are MNHNY and SVGAGI (reference sequence). The CDR3 sequence is 15 residues long. The germline V and J ends were trimmed by 5 bases and 1 base, with 15 bases remaining between them. The CDR3 nucleotides read TGTGCCAGCAGTAGTTGGACAGTCGCTTCCTACGAGCAGTACTTC. Translated, it gives CASSSWTVASYEQYF.

This chain links TRBV6-5 with TRBJ1-1; D perhaps matches TRBD1 (5 bases). This CDR3 has 15 residues. Germline V gives CDR1 MNHEY, CDR2 SVGAGI. Trimming cost V 0 bases and J 4 bases, with 12 bases left between them. The CDR3 nucleotides are TGTGCCAGCAGTTACTCCGGGACCCGCCGCACTGAAGCTTTCTTT. This translates into CASSYSGTRRTEAFF.

The chain links TRBV7-7 to TRBJ2-7, with unresolved D. CDR3 size: 14 residues. Trimming removed 2 bases at V and 6 bases at J, with 14 bases between. Germline loops: CDR1 SSHAT, CDR2 FNYEAQ (reference sequence). CDR3 loop: CASSLFKGSGEQYF. The CDR3 DNA is TGTGCCAGCAGCTTATTCAAAGGGTCGGGCGAGCAGTACTTC.

V and J are TRBV28 and TRBJ2-2; 8 bases match TRBD1. The CDR3 is made up of 15 amino acids. Trimming removed 5 bases from V and 6 bases from J; junction bases left unmatched: 8. CDR1 MDHEN and CDR2 SYDVKM come from the germline V gene. The CDR3 is CASSLSPDRAGELFF. CDR3 nucleotide sequence: TGTGCCAGCAGTCTCTCCCCGGACAGGGCCGGGGAGCTGTTTTTT.

The table lists this clone with a count of one. The V gene is TRBV7-6, the J gene TRBJ1-4; perhaps TRBD1 as D (5 bases). Looked up from germline, CDR1 is SGHVS and CDR2 is FNYEAQ. Trimming shortened V by 0 bases and J by 4 bases, and 6 bases separated the two germline ends. This CDR3 region has 14 residues. CDR3 amino acids: CASSLAGLNEKLFF. The CDR3 DNA follows: TGTGCCAGCAGCTTAGCGGGGCTTAATGAAAAACTGTTTTTT.

The table lists this clone with a few counts. Here the CDR3 reads CASSSNPGGEQYF. Written as DNA, the CDR3 is TGTGCCAGCAGCTCTAACCCAGGGGGCGAGCAGTACTTC. The chain links TRBV7-2 to TRBJ2-5, with TRBD1 matching over 7 bases. The J call could be wrong; TRBJ2-7 is a better fit for the DNA end. This CDR3 has 13 residues. Germline assignment: CDR1 SGHTA and CDR2 FQGNSA.